This T cell receptor beta chain derives from a study of T cells expressing NK-cell markers. On the study more broadly: According to the study, TCR beta repertoires originated from sorted CD3+CD56+NKG2C+, CD3+CD56+NKG2C- and CD3+CD56-NKG2C+ T cells. Findings of the study overall: Unclear, still, was the HCMV specificity of the expanded NKG2C+ T cell clones. Top CD8+ clonotypes included the dominant CD3+CD56+NKG2C+ clonotypes in roughly 6 donors.

In generating TCR beta cDNA, 5'RACE template switching with UMIs was used. Reprocessing the 5' RACE reads, TCRdb reports a single entry for every CDR3 protein and omits DNA. Its clone listing holds about 170,000 distinct CDR3 sequences. This CDR3 spans 13 amino acids. Germline V gene data show CDR1 as DFQATT and CDR2 as SNEGSKA (reference sequence). Notes on this clonotype: Its antigen is currently unknown.

Specimen: blood T cells: a sorted CD56 or NKG2C T cell subset, CD4+ or CD8+ T cells, or bulk PBMC T cells (not recorded which). The TCR originated in a man aged 18-69 years in good health. V usage is TRBV20-1 and J usage is TRBJ2-7; checking the TCRdb D call of TRBD1 is not possible without DNA. CDR3 residues: CSARGLQGSEQYF.